The rows below give T cell receptor beta chains drawn from one sample of a study of cytomegalovirus exposure and HLA in healthy donors. The repertoire was sequenced with immunoSEQ multiplex PCR; TCRdb's copy has only in-frame clones and lacks some. The sample records about 120,000 clones, 8.5% to 9% being singletons. The sequencing sample was made of PBMCs. These receptors were taken from a woman in her thirties or forties in good health and CMV-seropositive. The CDR3 runs from the conserved cysteine through the conserved F or W. A D gene is named only where the DNA matches it firmly.

length: 15; V: TRBV6-5; D: TRBD1; CDR3: CASSPPGTASYEQYF
length: 12; V: TRBV9; D: .; CDR3: CASSPVADTQYF
length: 15; V: TRBV5-4; D: .; CDR3: CASSLGQTNQETQYF
length: 15; V: TRBV29-1; D: TRBD2; CDR3: CSVEDPGGGTDTQYF
length: 19; V: TRBV7-9; D: TRBD1; CDR3: CASSLRDRGRGRRTNEQFF
length: 13; V: TRBV6-1; D: .; CDR3: CASSERSAWGYTF
length: 18; V: TRBV25-1; D: TRBD1; CDR3: CASSPDLGQGYHNSPLHF
length: 14; V: TRBV7-9; D: .; CDR3: CASSLPGDGNTIYF
length: 15; V: TRBV6-5; D: .; CDR3: CASTRGGRGPSGYTF
length: 12; V: TRBV11-2; D: .; CDR3: CASILNQVEAFF
length: 14; V: TRBV5-1; D: TRBD2; CDR3: CASASSGGYNEQFF
length: 12; V: TRBV6-6; D: TRBD2; CDR3: CASGGARNEQYF
length: 17; V: TRBV25-1; D: .; CDR3: CASSDPVDRLLAETQYF
length: 14; V: TRBV6-5; D: TRBD1; CDR3: CASSRQGRNQPQHF
length: 13; V: TRBV11-2; D: .; CDR3: CASSLDRDNEQFF
length: 13; V: TRBV5-1; D: TRBD1; CDR3: CASSFDREEGYTF
length: 17; V: TRBV14; D: .; CDR3: CASSQDLGGGLYNEQFF
length: 16; V: TRBV6-5; D: TRBD1; CDR3: CASSYSNDRVNTEAFF
length: 15; V: TRBV6-5; D: TRBD1; CDR3: CASSYSGQGPLKQYF
length: 14; V: TRBV5-1; D: .; CDR3: CASSRSGAPGPQHF
length: 15; V: TRBV5-1; D: TRBD1; CDR3: CASSFPGPGGETQYF
length: 14; V: TRBV2; D: .; CDR3: CASREGGGSDTQYF
length: 17; V: TRBV5-1; D: .; CDR3: CASSFAGRNSGANVLTF
length: 14; V: TRBV9; D: .; CDR3: CASSDRVGNTEAFF
length: 13; V: TRBV11-2; D: .; CDR3: CASSLFRGYGYTF
length: 15; V: TRBV19; D: TRBD1; CDR3: CASSTTGTVNQPQHF
length: 18; V: TRBV4-1; D: .; CDR3: CASSHKRIQAGSNQPQHF
length: 18; V: TRBV11-2; D: .; CDR3: CASSLLPGRSTMNTEAFF
length: 14; V: TRBV5-1; D: TRBD1; CDR3: CASSGGTGATEAFF
length: 14; V: TRBV18; D: TRBD1; CDR3: CASSGDSFSYEQYF
length: 14; V: TRBV5-5; D: TRBD1; CDR3: CASSSGQSNQPQHF
length: 17; V: TRBV5-1; D: TRBD1; CDR3: CASSLGRQGRGHEKLFF
length: 17; V: TRBV5-1; D: TRBD1; CDR3: CASIFHRDRGLNQPQHF
length: 16; V: TRBV19; D: TRBD2; CDR3: CASSKGLAGDTDTQYF
length: 14; V: TRBV5-1; D: TRBD1; CDR3: CASSSRTGGSPLHF
length: 15; V: TRBV18; D: .; CDR3: CASSPPYSSGNTIYF
length: 14; V: TRBV6-5; D: .; CDR3: CASSYSHLNQPQHF
length: 15; V: TRBV15; D: TRBD1; CDR3: CATSGNRGIGTEAFF
length: 15; V: TRBV6-4; D: TRBD1; CDR3: CASSRQGVNTGELFF
length: 18; V: TRBV19; D: .; CDR3: CASSVHRSTHQANYGYTF
length: 16; V: TRBV5-1; D: TRBD1; CDR3: CASSPGTGPNTGELFF
length: 17; V: TRBV28; D: .; CDR3: CASLGGVRRFSGNTIYF
length: 13; V: TRBV5-1; D: .; CDR3: CASSRGGGGGYTF
length: 15; V: TRBV4-2; D: .; CDR3: CASSPTLTQGYGYTF
length: 14; V: TRBV5-4; D: .; CDR3: CASSLWGGNTEAFF
length: 15; V: TRBV4-1; D: .; CDR3: CASKKRRDVNYGYTF